This TCR beta chain was identified during a study of CD4 T cell repertoires in COVID-19 (dated by TCRdb to 2020 to 2023). Background on the whole study: To analyze cross-reactivity, CFSE-low cells were expanded with IL-2 for approximately 10 days and then labeled again and restimulated with spike proteins from other coronaviruses. Naturally processed CD4+ T cell responses to SARS-CoV-2 spike and nucleoprotein were characterized in COVID-19-recovered individuals, and clonal composition was assessed by TCR Vbeta sequencing. TCR Vbeta repertoire analysis of SARS-CoV-2-reactive T cells was conducted at the subset level in a few recovered individuals.

Uncultured memory T cell samples were sequenced directly after ex vivo isolation. CD4+ total memory, central memory, effector memory and circulating T follicular helper cells were isolated from peripheral blood mononuclear cells. Remarks on this clone: It has no known antigen specificity. Qualities for individual bases were not recorded, and no much larger clone is one base off.

The germline V gene encodes CDR1 GTSNPN and CDR2 SVGIG (reference sequence). The CDR3 spans 14 residues, from the cysteine through the phenylalanine. Only CDR3 DNA is held: 42 bases, read in frame from base 1. Clipping removes 1 base from V and 3 bases from J, with 0 as the unmatched junction base count. Libraries were prepared through the immunoSEQ multiplex PCR assay. The authors' analysis ran thus. To quantify how much the repertoires of different subsets overlapped, the Chao-Jaccard similarity index was used along with counts of shared clonotypes. TCRdb took over this immuneACCESS table, retaining in-frame rearrangements with V and J assigned. Such tables are incomplete; in checked studies, under half of the missing clones stem from an unresolved V gene, and the remainder is unexplained. V and J calls and clone size are as listed in that table; D and trimming were resolved from the DNA. This sample holds over 20,000 clones; over 75% were observed only once. In total, the top ten clones hold approximately 0.6% of the sample.

Broad study findings and their caveats: Several of the most expanded SARS-CoV-2-reactive clonotypes were present in two or all three memory subsets, which suggests intraclonal diversification. Between roughly 7 and 28% of SARS-CoV-2 clonotypes were also found in SARS-CoV and/or HKU1 spike-stimulated secondary cultures, consistent with cross-reactivity.

The V and J genes are TRBV30 and TRBJ2-1; a stretch of 10 junction bases matches TRBD2. Sequencing was performed on central memory CD4+ T cells from blood, taken before the COVID-19 pandemic. The cell subset or site label for this specimen denotes: CD4+ T central memory cells. The receptor was isolated from a human donor who had COVID-19. The DNA is as follows: TGTGCCTGGAGTGGACTAGCGGGCTACAATGAGCAGTTCTTC. The encoded protein is CAWSGLAGYNEQFF.